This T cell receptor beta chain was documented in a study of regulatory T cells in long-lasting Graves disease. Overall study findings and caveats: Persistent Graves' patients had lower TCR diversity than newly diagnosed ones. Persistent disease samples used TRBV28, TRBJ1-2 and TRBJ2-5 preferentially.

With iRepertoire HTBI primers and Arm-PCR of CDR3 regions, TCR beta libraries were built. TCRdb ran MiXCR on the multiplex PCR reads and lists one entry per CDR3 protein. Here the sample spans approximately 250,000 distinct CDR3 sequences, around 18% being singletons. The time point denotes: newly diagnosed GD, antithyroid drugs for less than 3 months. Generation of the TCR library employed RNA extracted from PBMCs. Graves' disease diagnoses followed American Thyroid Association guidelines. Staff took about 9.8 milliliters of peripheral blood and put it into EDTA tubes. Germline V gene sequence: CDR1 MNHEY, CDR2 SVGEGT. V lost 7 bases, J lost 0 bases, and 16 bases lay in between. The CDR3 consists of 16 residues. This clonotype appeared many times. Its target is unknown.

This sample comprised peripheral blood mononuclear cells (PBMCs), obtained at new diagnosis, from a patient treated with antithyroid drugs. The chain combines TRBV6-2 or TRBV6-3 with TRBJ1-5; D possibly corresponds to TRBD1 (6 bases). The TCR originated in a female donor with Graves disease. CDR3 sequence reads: CASTRGQLFSNQPQHF. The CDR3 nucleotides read TGTGCCAGCACTAGAGGACAGCTCTTTAGCAATCAGCCCCAGCATTTT.